One sample yielded the 27 T cell receptor beta chains listed below, sequenced in a study of CD8 T cells in Susac syndrome (dated by TCRdb to about 2019). Library prep was done by the immunoSEQ multiplex PCR assay. RNA was extracted using the RNeasy kit, and roughly 0.45 to 1 microgram was reverse transcribed with random hexamers. In TCRdb, the public reads were trimmed at Q25 with fastp and aligned with MiXCR, with productive beta chains retained. Each record represents a unique CDR3 protein, reported with the most common genes and DNA among its rows. In all, the sample holds 100,000 to 150,000 distinct CDR3 sequences, and roughly 95% of those were seen once. The ten largest clones add up to around 0.12% of the sample. Sequenced material: CD4+ T cells from PBMCs. These receptors originate from a human donor in good health.

The chain combines TRBV7-2 with TRBJ2-7; 10 positions match TRBD2. CDR1 is SGHTA and CDR2 is FQGNSA in the germline V gene. CDR3 length equals 14 residues. The V and J ends lost 5 bases and 2 bases, in that order; junction bases with no gene match: 3. The CDR3 DNA follows: TGTGCCAGCAGCCCCCTAGCGGGAGCCTACGAGCAGTACTTC. This translates into CASSPLAGAYEQYF.

J is TRBJ2-3 and V is TRBV20-1, with TRBD2 matching over 8 bases. This CDR3 is 15 amino acids long. Germline V lookup: CDR1 DFQATT, CDR2 SNEGSKA (reference sequence). V dropped 6 bases and J dropped 3; count of bases not matched to a gene: 11. The chain's CDR3 is CSAPVAGLRTDTQYF. The CDR3 nucleotides read TGCAGTGCCCCGGTAGCGGGACTTAGAACAGATACGCAGTATTTT.

This chain connects TRBV7-9 to TRBJ2-1, with unresolved D. V was clipped by 7 bases and J by 7 bases, with 17 bases between them. The germline gives CDR1 SEHNR, CDR2 FQNEAQ (reference sequence). This CDR3 region has 14 residues. Here the CDR3 reads CASTLNRPENEQFF. CDR3 sequence (DNA): TGTGCCAGCACCCTAAATCGGCCAGAAAATGAGCAGTTCTTC.

The sample holds one count of this clonotype. The chain employs TRBV14 and TRBJ1-1, with D unclear. The length of the CDR3 is 14 residues. V lost 2 bases and J 1 base, leaving 8 bases between the germline ends. Germline values: CDR1 SGHDN, CDR2 FVKESK. CDR3 in DNA: TGTGCCAGCAGCCAACTTGGGAAGAACACTGAAGCTTTCTTT. It specifies CASSQLGKNTEAFF.

This chain connects TRBV6-1 to TRBJ1-4; unclear D gene. Germline CDR1 and CDR2: MNHNS and SASEGT. The germline V and J ends were trimmed by 0 bases and 0 bases, with 5 bases remaining between them. The CDR3 length is 15 residues. The CDR3 coding sequence is TGTGCCAGCAGTGAAGCATTTACAACTAATGAAAAACTGTTTTTT. This encodes CASSEAFTTNEKLFF.

The CDR3 nucleotides are TGCGCCAGCAGCTTGGGGGCTCGGAACTATGGCTACACCTTC. This encodes CASSLGARNYGYTF. This chain joins TRBV5-1 and TRBJ1-2; D is ambiguous. The CDR3 contains 14 residues. The germline gives CDR1 SGHRS, CDR2 YFSETQ. V lost 0 bases and J 2 bases, leaving 8 bases between the germline ends.

The V gene is TRBV20-1, the J gene TRBJ2-7; 11 positions agree with TRBD1. V was pared by 6 bases and J by 2 bases, with 9 bases of the junction left unmatched. The CDR3 extends over 15 amino acids. Germline V lookup: CDR1 DFQATT, CDR2 SNEGSKA (reference sequence). The CDR3 loop reads CSAPKRGQGAYEQYF. The CDR3, as DNA: TGCAGTGCCCCGAAGCGGGGACAGGGGGCCTACGAGCAGTACTTC.

The CDR3 bases are TGCAGTGCTAGAGTTGGGCCCTACGAGCAGTACTTC. It yields the protein CSARVGPYEQYF. The chain recombines TRBV20-1 with TRBJ2-7; no clear D. Trimming shortened V by 1 base and J by 2 bases, and 6 bases separated the two germline ends. CDR3 length: 12 residues. Germline lookup yields CDR1 DFQATT and CDR2 SNEGSKA (reference sequence).

The chain uses TRBV15 and TRBJ2-1; no definite D call. The CDR3 has 13 amino acids. V lost 4 bases, J lost 9 bases, and 13 bases lay in between. CDR1 is LNHNV, CDR2 YYDKDF, per germline (reference sequence). The CDR3 nucleotides are TGTGCCACCAGCAAGCCCCACGGTAGTGAGCAGTTCTTC. Amino acids: CATSKPHGSEQFF.

The chain combines TRBV7-2 with TRBJ2-4; possible D gene TRBD1, 5 bases. The CDR3 extends over 14 amino acids. CDR1 and CDR2 from the germline V gene are SGHTA and FQGNSA. V lost 4 bases and J lost 6, with 13 bases in between. The CDR3 coding sequence is TGTGCCAGCAGCTCCGGACACGGCGCAAACATTCAGTACTTC. It codes for CASSSGHGANIQYF.

This chain joins TRBV2 and TRBJ1-5; D is ambiguous. Germline V lookup: CDR1 SNHLY, CDR2 FYNNEI. CDR3 length: 12 amino acids. The V end lost 3 bases, the J end lost 8 bases, and 8 bases lay between the germline ends. The CDR3 DNA reads TGTGCCAGCAGTGAGAGGGTTGAGCCCCAGCATTTT. This encodes CASSERVEPQHF. Using reference TRBV2 and TRBJ1-5 for the parts outside the CDR3, the full variable domain is EPEVTQTPSHQVTQMGQEVILRCVPISNHLYFYWYRQILGQKVEFLVSFYNNEISEKSEIFDDQFSVERPDGSNFTLKIRSTKLEDSAMYFCASSERVEPQHFGDGTRLSIL.

The chain combines TRBV19 with TRBJ2-5, with a weak D call TRBD1 (5 bases). The V and J ends lost 3 bases and 5 bases respectively, with 10 bases between them. The CDR3 totals 13 residues. Germline values: CDR1 LNHDA, CDR2 SQIVND (reference sequence). CDR3 DNA: TGTGCCAGTAGTATTCAGGGTCCGGAGACCCAGTACTTC. Residues: CASSIQGPETQYF.

The chain employs TRBV7-2 and TRBJ2-1; TRBD1 agrees at 11 bases. Germline V CDR1 and CDR2: SGHTA, FQGNSA. Germline trimming cut 5 bases from V and 4 bases from J; bases unmatched to any gene: 10. The CDR3 extends over 17 amino acids. The CDR3 nucleotides read TGTGCCAGCAGCCCGGGGACAGGGGGTGGGGATTACAATGAGCAGTTCTTC. Residues: CASSPGTGGGDYNEQFF.

The chain uses TRBV18 and TRBJ2-2; D is perhaps TRBD1 or TRBD2 (5 bases each). CDR3 length: 14 amino acids. V lost 3 bases and J 7 bases, leaving 12 bases between the germline ends. CDR1 is KGHSH, CDR2 LQKENI, per germline. The CDR3 DNA reads as TGTGCCAGCTCACCCCCTGGGACGATCGGGGAGCTGTTTTTT. It specifies CASSPPGTIGELFF.

This chain connects TRBV2 to TRBJ2-7, with D maybe TRBD1 (6 bases). The germline CDR1 and CDR2 sequences are SNHLY and FYNNEI. Trimming removed 4 bases at V and 1 base at J, with 17 bases between. The CDR3 has 16 amino acids. For the CDR3, the DNA is TGTGCCAGCAGTGGAGCAGGGGTTAGGGGATCCTACGAGCAGTACTTC. The encoded protein is CASSGAGVRGSYEQYF.

This clonotype was observed once. This chain joins TRBV3-1 and TRBJ1-1, with 7 positions matching TRBD1. V shed 3 bases, J shed 1 base, and the junction held 5 bases outside the gene matches. Germline CDR1 LGHDT, CDR2 YNNKEL (reference sequence). This CDR3 region has 15 residues. The CDR3 sequence: CASSHTRDRNTEAFF. The CDR3 DNA sequence: TGTGCCAGCAGCCACACCCGGGACAGGAACACTGAAGCTTTCTTT.

The genes are TRBV4-1 and TRBJ2-3, with D perhaps TRBD2 (5 bases). This CDR3 is built from 14 residues. Trimming pared 0 bases from V and 5 bases from J, leaving 9 bases between. Germline V gene data show CDR1 as MGHRA and CDR2 as YSYEKL. As DNA, the CDR3 is TGCGCCAGCAGCCAAGATAAGGCGGGAGATACGCAGTATTTT. Translation: CASSQDKAGDTQYF.

The V gene is TRBV12-3 or TRBV12-4, the J gene TRBJ2-1; 9 bases agree with TRBD1. This CDR3 contains 14 residues. The trim removed 6 bases at V and 1 base at J, leaving 1 base unmatched. In DNA form, the CDR3 reads TGTGCCAGCAGGGGGACAGGGTCCTACAATGAGCAGTTCTTC. This translates into CASRGTGSYNEQFF.

V usage is TRBV2 and J usage is TRBJ1-2; no firm D call. From germline, CDR1 is SNHLY and CDR2 FYNNEI. Trimming pared 4 bases from V and 8 bases from J, leaving 17 bases between. The CDR3 loop spans 14 amino acids. In nucleotides, the CDR3 is TGTGCCAGCAGTGTGGTGGACCGGGCGGGGGGCTACACCTTC. Translating gives CASSVVDRAGGYTF.

This chain links TRBV5-4 with TRBJ2-3; 13 bases are a match to TRBD2. V lost 5 bases and J lost 6; bases outside the gene matches: 9. The CDR3 runs 16 residues. Germline CDR1 SGHNT, CDR2 YYREEE (reference sequence). The CDR3 reads CASSPGTSGTWDTQYF. The CDR3, as DNA: TGTGCCAGCAGTCCAGGGACTAGCGGGACCTGGGATACGCAGTATTTT.

The V gene is TRBV19, the J gene TRBJ2-1; D might be TRBD2 (6 bases). V lost 6 bases to trimming and J lost 0 bases, with 12 bases between them. Looked up from germline, CDR1 is LNHDA and CDR2 is SQIVND (reference sequence). The CDR3 runs 15 residues. The CDR3 reads CASRGLASSYNEQFF. CDR3 coding DNA: TGTGCCAGTAGAGGGCTAGCGAGCTCCTACAATGAGCAGTTCTTC. The variable domain in full, with the rest retrieved from reference TRBV19 and TRBJ2-1, is DGGITQSPKYLFRKEGQNVTLSCEQNLNHDAMYWYRQDPGQGLRLIYYSQIVNDFQKGDIAEGYSVSREKKESFPLTVTSAQKNPTAFYLCASRGLASSYNEQFFGPGTRLTVL.

The chain combines TRBV18 with TRBJ2-7, with D tentatively TRBD1 (6 bases). CDR3 length: 14 amino acids. V was trimmed by 3 bases and J by 6 bases, leaving 15 bases between them. CDR1 is KGHSH, CDR2 LQKENI, per germline. DNA of the CDR3: TGTGCCAGCTCACCCCAGGACAGACGGGGCGAGCAGTACTTC. Its translation is CASSPQDRRGEQYF.

The chain joins TRBV7-9 to TRBJ2-5; D gene ambiguous. Germline V gene sequence: CDR1 SEHNR, CDR2 FQNEAQ (reference sequence). This CDR3 region has 14 residues. Trimming shortened V by 2 bases and J by 5 bases, and 12 bases separated the two germline ends. The chain's CDR3 is CASSLSFPGETQYF. CDR3 DNA: TGTGCCAGCAGCTTAAGCTTTCCCGGGGAGACCCAGTACTTC.

The chain uses TRBV2 and TRBJ1-5, with TRBD1 identical over 7 bases. V was clipped by 3 bases and J by 7 bases; unmatched bases: 3. Germline lookup yields CDR1 SNHLY and CDR2 FYNNEI. The length of the CDR3 is 13 residues. CDR3 DNA sequence: TGTGCCAGCAGTGAGCCAGGGGGGCAGCCCCAGCATTTT. Encoded protein: CASSEPGGQPQHF.

This chain uses TRBV5-6 with TRBJ2-7; 9 positions match TRBD2. Germline V lookup: CDR1 SGHDT, CDR2 YYEEEE. The CDR3 is 17 amino acids. The ends lost 2 bases at V and 6 bases at J; junction bases unmatched: 15. CDR3 sequence: CASSFSWAGGPGGEQYF. CDR3 nucleotides: TGTGCCAGCAGCTTTAGTTGGGCGGGAGGGCCCGGGGGCGAGCAGTACTTC.

The count of this clonotype is one. The chain joins TRBV28 to TRBJ2-7; D not resolved. CDR3 length: 13 residues. Germline CDR1 and CDR2: MDHEN and SYDVKM. Trimming cost V 10 bases and J 4 bases, with 17 bases left between them. The CDR3 DNA reads as TGTGCCACCACCTCACCCACTGTATACGAGCAGTACTTC. It codes for CATTSPTVYEQYF.

The chain employs TRBV7-9 and TRBJ2-7, with D possibly matching TRBD2 (5 bases). CDR1 is SEHNR and CDR2 is FQNEAQ in the germline V gene (reference sequence). Trimming left V 2 bases short and J 7 bases short, with 12 bases between. The CDR3 length is 13 residues. The CDR3 sequence is CASSLTPRGEQYF. The DNA of the CDR3 is TGTGCCAGCAGCTTAACCCCTCGGGGTGAGCAGTACTTC. Looking up the rest from reference TRBV7-9 and TRBJ2-7 gives the full variable domain: DTGVSQNPRHKITKRGQNVTFRCDPISEHNRLYWYRQTLGQGPEFLTYFQNEAQLEKSRLLSDRFSAERPKGSFSTLEIQRTEQGDSAMYLCASSLTPRGEQYFGPGTRLTVT.